This TCR beta chain was recorded in a study of shared clonotypes between healthy human individuals. Study-wide results and limits: The researchers took only blood, and tissue repertoires probably look different.

Terminally differentiated effector memory CD45RA+ cells were excluded from the naive CD8 cells, which were CD45RO-negative and positively selected for CCR7. In regard to this clone: Antigen specificity is unknown.

The germline V and J ends were trimmed by 0 bases and 0 bases, with 6 bases remaining between them. The germline CDR1 and CDR2 sequences are SQVTM and ANQGSEA. CDR3 length equals 13 residues. Profiling relied on immunoSEQ multiplex PCR, and the TCRdb table lists in-frame clones only, not all of them. Of millions of clones listed, about 95% are singletons. Source material: naive CD8+ T cells sorted from blood. The rearrangement uses TRBV29-1 and TRBJ2-7, with no clear D. This receptor was taken from a man in his late teens or twenties in good health. The CDR3 bases are TGCAGCGTTGAAGAATTGGACTCCTACGAGCAGTACTTC. It encodes CSVEELDSYEQYF.